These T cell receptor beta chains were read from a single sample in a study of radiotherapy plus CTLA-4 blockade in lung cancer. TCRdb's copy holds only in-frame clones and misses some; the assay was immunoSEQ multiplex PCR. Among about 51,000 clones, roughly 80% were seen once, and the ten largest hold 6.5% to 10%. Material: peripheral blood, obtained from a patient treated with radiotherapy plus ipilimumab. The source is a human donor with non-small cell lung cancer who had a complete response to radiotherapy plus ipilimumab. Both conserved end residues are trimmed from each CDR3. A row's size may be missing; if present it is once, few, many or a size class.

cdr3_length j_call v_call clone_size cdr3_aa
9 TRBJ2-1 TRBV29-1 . SVEDRARQF
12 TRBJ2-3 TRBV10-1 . ASSAGTRSSIPY
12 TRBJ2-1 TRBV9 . ASSVTGGYNEQF
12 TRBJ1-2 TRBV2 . ASSEDRAGYGYT
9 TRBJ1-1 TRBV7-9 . ASRGPTEAF
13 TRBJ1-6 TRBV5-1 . ASSLLEGSSSPLH
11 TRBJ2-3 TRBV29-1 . SVLRQFTDTQY
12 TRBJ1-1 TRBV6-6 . ASSPGGGSTEAF
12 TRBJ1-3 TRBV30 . AWSEFDTGNTIY
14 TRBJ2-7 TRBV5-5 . ASSDMTGGNAYEQY
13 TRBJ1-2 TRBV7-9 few ASSPLMGGSYGYT
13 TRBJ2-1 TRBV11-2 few ASSLVYGRGNEQF
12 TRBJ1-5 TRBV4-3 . ASSHPGRESPQH